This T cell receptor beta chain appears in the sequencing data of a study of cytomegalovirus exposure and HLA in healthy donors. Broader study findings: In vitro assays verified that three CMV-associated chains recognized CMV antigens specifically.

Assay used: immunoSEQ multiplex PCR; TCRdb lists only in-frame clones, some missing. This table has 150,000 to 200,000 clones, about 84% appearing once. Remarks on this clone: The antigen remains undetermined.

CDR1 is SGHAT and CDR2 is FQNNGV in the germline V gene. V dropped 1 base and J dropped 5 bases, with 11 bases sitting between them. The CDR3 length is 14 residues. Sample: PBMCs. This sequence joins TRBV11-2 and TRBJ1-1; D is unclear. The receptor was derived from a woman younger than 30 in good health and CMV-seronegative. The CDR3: CASSLADGRTEAFF. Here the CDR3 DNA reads TGTGCCAGCAGCTTAGCGGACGGGAGGACTGAAGCTTTCTTT.